This TCR beta chain was observed in a study of T cell responses to AZD1222 COVID-19 vaccine. Libraries were prepared by immunoSEQ multiplex PCR; TCRdb keeps only in-frame clonotypes and omits some of them. The table shows approximately 140,000 clones, with more than 80% occurring only once. The CDR3 is 16 amino acids. Germline V gene sequence: CDR1 LGHNA, CDR2 YNFKEQ. Losses at the gene ends were 3 bases for V and 4 bases for J; bases not matched to a gene: 5. The clonotype originates from an adult who received the AZD1222 COVID-19 vaccine. The sequenced sample was peripheral blood, obtained 28 days after the second AZD1222 dose. The rearrangement links TRBV4-2 to TRBJ2-7, with 14 bases identical to TRBD2. The CDR3 region is CASSHGTSGSSYEQYF. CDR3 in DNA: TGTGCCAGCAGCCATGGGACTAGCGGGAGTTCTTACGAGCAGTACTTC.